Detailed here is one TCR beta chain. Its matching antigen is unknown. CDR1 and CDR2 from the germline V gene are SGHDT and YYEEEE. CDR3 size: 12 residues. This specimen belongs to a study of CD8 T cells in acute hepatitis C reinfection. Study-wide results and limits: One of thirteen outcome-independent public clonotypes used V04-02/J02-02.

Profiling relied on immunoSEQ multiplex PCR, and the TCRdb table lists in-frame clones only, not all of them. The table shows 30,000 to 40,000 clones, with approximately 85% occurring only once. The time point was: naive CD8 control sorted from an acute-time-point sample. Sequenced: naive CD8+ T cells from PBMCs. This receptor was identified in a woman between 18 and 30 years old who spontaneously cleared hepatitis C infection. The rearrangement uses TRBV5-6 and TRBJ2-3; TRBD1 might be the D (5 bases). The CDR3 nucleotides read TGTGCTTCACAGGTTCATGGGGATACGCAGTATTTT. Translating gives CASQVHGDTQYF.